Sequencing of this T cell receptor (beta chain) was carried out in a study of neurological immune-mediated disorders. Using its own MiXCR run on the 5' RACE reads, TCRdb lists one record per CDR3 protein. The data hold around 25,000 distinct CDR3 sequences, with approximately 13% observed a single time. The ends were cut back, 0 bases at V and 0 bases at J, with 12 bases in the middle. The CDR3 is 17 residues long. CDR1 SGHDN and CDR2 FVKESK come from the germline V gene. This clonotype came up many times. The TCR sequence derives from a woman aged 55 to 70 with HTLV-1-associated myelopathy (HAM/TSP). The chain is built from TRBV14 and TRBJ2-1; no firm D call. Material for sequencing was PBMCs. The CDR3 protein is CASSQDRRWSSYNEQFF. The CDR3 DNA reads as TGTGCCAGCAGCCAAGATAGGAGATGGAGCTCCTACAATGAGCAGTTCTTC.